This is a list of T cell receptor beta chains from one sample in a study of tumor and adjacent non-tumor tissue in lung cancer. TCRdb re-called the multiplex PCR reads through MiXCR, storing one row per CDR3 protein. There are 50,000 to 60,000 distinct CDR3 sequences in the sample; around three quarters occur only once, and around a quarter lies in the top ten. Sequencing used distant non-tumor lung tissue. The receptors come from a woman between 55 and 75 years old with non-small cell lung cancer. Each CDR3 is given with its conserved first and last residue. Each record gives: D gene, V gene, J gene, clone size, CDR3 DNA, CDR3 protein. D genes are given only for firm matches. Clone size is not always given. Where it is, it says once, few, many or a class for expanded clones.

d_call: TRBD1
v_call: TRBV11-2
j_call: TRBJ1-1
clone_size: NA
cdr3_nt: TGCACCAGCAGCTATGGGACAGGGGGATACATTGAAGCTTTCTTT
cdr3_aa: CTSSYGTGGYIEAFF

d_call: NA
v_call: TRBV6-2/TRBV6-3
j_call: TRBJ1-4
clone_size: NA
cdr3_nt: TGTGCCAGCAGAAATTTCGGAGAGCCGGACAGTTCTAATGAAAGACAGTTTTTT
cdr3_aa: CASRNFGEPDSSNERQFF

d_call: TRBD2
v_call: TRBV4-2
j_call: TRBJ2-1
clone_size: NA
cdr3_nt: TGTGCCAGGAGCCCGGGGGGGAACTCCTACAACGAGCAGTTCTTC
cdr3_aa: CARSPGGNSYNEQFF

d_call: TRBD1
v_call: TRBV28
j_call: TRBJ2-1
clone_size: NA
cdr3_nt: TGTGCCAGCAGTTTAGGGGGACAGGAGCTCAATGAGCAGTTCTTC
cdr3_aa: CASSLGGQELNEQFF

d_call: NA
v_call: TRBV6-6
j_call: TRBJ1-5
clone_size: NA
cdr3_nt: TGTGCCAGCAGATTCGATAGGGTACGCCAGCCCCAGCATTTT
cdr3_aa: CASRFDRVRQPQHF

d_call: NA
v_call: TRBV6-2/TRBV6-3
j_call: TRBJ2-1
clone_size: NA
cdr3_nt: TGTGCCCGCAGCCGCCAAAGCTCATACAATGAGCAGTTCTTC
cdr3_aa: CARSRQSSYNEQFF

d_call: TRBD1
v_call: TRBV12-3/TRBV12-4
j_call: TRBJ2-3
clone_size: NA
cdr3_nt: TGTGCCAGCAGCGGATGGGACAGGGGGCCAGATACGCAATATTTT
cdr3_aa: CASSGWDRGPDTQYF

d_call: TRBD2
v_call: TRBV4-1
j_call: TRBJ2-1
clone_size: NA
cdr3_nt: TGCGCCAGCAGTCGTACCCCGGGACTAGCGGGGGGGAATGTGTACAATGAGCAGTTCTTC
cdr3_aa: CASSRTPGLAGGNVYNEQFF

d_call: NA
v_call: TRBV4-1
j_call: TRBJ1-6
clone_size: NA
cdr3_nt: TGCACCAGCAGCCTACTGTGGACACGGATGAATTCACCCCTCCACTTT
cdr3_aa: CTSSLLWTRMNSPLHF

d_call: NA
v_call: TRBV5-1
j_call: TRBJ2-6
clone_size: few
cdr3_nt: TGCGCCAGCAGCTTGTGGGCTTCTGGGGCCAACGTCCTGACTTTC
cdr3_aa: CASSLWASGANVLTF

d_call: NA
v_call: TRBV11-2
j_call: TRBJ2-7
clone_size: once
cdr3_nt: TGTGCCAGCAGTAATATCTGGGGGGCCGTCGAGCAATACTTC
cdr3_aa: CASSNIWGAVEQYF

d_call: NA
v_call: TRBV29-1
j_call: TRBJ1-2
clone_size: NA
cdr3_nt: TGCAGCGTTGAAGACTTGCCGGGACAACCATCTCCTTGGGGCTACACCTTC
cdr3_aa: CSVEDLPGQPSPWGYTF

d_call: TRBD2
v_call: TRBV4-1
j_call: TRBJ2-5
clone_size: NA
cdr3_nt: TGCCCCAGCAACCAAGATGGACTAGCGGGGGGAGAGACCCAGTACTTC
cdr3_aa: CPSNQDGLAGGETQYF

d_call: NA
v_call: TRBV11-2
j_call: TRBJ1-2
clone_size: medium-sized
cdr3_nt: TGTGCCAGCAGCCCCTCCACGTCGGACATGAGCTATGGCTACACCTTC
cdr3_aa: CASSPSTSDMSYGYTF

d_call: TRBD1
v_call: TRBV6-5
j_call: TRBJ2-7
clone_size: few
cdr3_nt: TGTGCCAGCGCACCTGGCCTCGACAGGGAGTACGAGCAGTACTTC
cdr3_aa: CASAPGLDREYEQYF

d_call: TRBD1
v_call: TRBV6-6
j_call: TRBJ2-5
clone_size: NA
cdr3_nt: TGTGTCAGCAGAGGGACAGGGTTTGAGACCCAGTACTTC
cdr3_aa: CVSRGTGFETQYF

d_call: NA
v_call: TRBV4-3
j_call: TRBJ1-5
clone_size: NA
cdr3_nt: TGCGCCAGCAGCCTGTCCCGGACACAGTCCCAACATTTT
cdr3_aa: CASSLSRTQSQHF

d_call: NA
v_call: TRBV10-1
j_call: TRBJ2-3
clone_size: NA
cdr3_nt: TGCGCCAGCGGTGAACGGGGGGCCGAAGATACGCAGTATTTT
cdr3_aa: CASGERGAEDTQYF

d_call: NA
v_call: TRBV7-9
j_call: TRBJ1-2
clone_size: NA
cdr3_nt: TGTGCCAGCAGCTTAGCCTCGGGAGTTAACGGCGGCTACACTTTC
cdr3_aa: CASSLASGVNGGYTF

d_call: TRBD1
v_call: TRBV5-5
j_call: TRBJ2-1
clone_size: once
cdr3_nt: TGTGCCAGCAGCTTGGGTCCAGGGGGCTCCTACGATGAGCAATTCTTC
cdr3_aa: CASSLGPGGSYDEQFF

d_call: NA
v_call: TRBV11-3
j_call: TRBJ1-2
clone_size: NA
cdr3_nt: TGTGCCAGCAGCCCCCAGGGGAACTATGATTACACCTTC
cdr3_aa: CASSPQGNYDYTF

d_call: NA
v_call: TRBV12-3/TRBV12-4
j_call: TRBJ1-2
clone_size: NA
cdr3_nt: TGTGCCAGCAGCGAGGGACTGGGTAGGGCGGTCTTC
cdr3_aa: CASSEGLGRAVF

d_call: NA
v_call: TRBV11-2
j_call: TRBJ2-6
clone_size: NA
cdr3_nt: TGTGCCAACAGCAACCAGTCTGGAGCCAACCTCCTGACTTTT
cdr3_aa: CANSNQSGANLLTF

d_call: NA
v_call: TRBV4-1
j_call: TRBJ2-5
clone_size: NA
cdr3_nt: TGCGCCTGCAGCCAAGATGTGGGACCCCAAGAGACTCAGTACTTC
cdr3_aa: CACSQDVGPQETQYF

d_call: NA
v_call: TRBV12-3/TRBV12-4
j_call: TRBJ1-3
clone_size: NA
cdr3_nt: TGTGCCAGCAGTTTAAAGAACTATGGAAACACCATATATTTT
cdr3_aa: CASSLKNYGNTIYF

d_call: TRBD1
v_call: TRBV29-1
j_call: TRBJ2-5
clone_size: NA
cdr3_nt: TGCAGCGTACAGGGGGTGCAGGAGACCCTGTACTTC
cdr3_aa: CSVQGVQETLYF

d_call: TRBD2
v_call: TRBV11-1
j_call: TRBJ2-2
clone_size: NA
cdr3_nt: TGTGCCAGCAGCCCCCGACTAGCGGGAGAAACCACCGGGGAACTGTTTTTT
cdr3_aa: CASSPRLAGETTGELFF

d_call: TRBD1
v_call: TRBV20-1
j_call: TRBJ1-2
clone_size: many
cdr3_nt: TGCAGTGCTAGATCACAGGGGCCCGGGGACTATGAAGGCTACACCTTC
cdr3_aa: CSARSQGPGDYEGYTF

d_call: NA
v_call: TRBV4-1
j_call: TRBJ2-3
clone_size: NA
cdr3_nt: TGCGCCAGCAGCCAAAGAGGACTCGGCACAAATACGCAGTATTTT
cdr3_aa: CASSQRGLGTNTQYF

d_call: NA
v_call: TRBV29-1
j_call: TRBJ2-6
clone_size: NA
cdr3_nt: TGCAGCGTTGTTTCCTCTGAGGCCAACGTCCTGATTTTC
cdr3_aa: CSVVSSEANVLIF

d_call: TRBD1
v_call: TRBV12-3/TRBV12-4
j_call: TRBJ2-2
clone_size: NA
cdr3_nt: TGTGCCAGCAGCAGACAGGGCCTGAACATCGGGGAACTGTTTTTT
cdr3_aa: CASSRQGLNIGELFF

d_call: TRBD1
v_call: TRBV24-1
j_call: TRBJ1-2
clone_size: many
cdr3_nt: TGTGCCACCAGCAACAGGGGGCGTAACTATGGCTACACCTTC
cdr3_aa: CATSNRGRNYGYTF

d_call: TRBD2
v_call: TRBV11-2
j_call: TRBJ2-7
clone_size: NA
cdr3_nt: TGTGCCAGCAGCTGCGGGACTAGCGGGAGCTACGAGAAGTACTTC
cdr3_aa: CASSCGTSGSYEKYF

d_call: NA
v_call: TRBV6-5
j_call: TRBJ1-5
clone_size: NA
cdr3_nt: TGTGCCAGCAGTACAGTATGGGGGGGCGGCCAGCCCCAGCATTTC
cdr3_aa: CASSTVWGGGQPQHF

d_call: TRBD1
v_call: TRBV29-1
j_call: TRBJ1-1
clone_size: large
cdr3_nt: TGCAGCGTTGGTCCCGATGGGACAGGGTTTGAAGCTTTCTTT
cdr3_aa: CSVGPDGTGFEAFF

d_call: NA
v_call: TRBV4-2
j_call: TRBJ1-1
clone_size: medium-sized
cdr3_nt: TGTGCCAGCAGCCCCGGGATTGAAGCTTTCTTT
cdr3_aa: CASSPGIEAFF

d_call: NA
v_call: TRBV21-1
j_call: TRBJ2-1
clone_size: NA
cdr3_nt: TGTGCCAGTAGCAAAGCGCGGGTTAGCGGGAGGGCCTCCTTCAATGAGCAGTTCTTC
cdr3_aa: CASSKARVSGRASFNEQFF

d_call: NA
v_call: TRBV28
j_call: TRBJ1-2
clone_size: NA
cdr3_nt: TGTACCAGCAGTTTAGGAAACAGGGATAGCTACACCTTC
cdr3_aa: CTSSLGNRDSYTF

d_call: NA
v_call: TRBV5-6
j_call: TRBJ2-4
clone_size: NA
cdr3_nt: TGTGCCAGCCGCAAACAGGGACACGTAATTGACATCCAGTACTTC
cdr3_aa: CASRKQGHVIDIQYF

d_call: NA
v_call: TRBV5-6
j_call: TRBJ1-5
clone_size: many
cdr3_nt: TGTGCCAGCAGCTACGGGGGTGCAATTCAGCCCCAGCATTTT
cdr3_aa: CASSYGGAIQPQHF

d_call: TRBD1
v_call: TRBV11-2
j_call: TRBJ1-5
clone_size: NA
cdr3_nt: TGTGCCAGCAGCATGACAGGGACAGATCAGCCCCAGCATTTT
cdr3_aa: CASSMTGTDQPQHF

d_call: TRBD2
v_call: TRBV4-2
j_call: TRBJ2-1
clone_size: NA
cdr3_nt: TGTGCCAGCAGCCAAGATCGGGCTAGCGGGGACCTAAATAAGCAGTTCTTC
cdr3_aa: CASSQDRASGDLNKQFF

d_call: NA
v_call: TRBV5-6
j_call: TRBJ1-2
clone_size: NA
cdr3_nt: TGTGCCAGCAGCTTGTGGTGGGATATACATAACTATGGCTACACCTTC
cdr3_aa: CASSLWWDIHNYGYTF

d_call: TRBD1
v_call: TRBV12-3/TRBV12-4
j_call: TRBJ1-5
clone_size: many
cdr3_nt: TGTGCCTGCGCGGCAGGGGGTAGCAATCAGCCCCAGCATTTT
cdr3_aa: CACAAGGSNQPQHF

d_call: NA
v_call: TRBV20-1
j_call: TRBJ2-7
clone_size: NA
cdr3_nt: TGCAGTGTGAGGGGTACTTGCGGGATGAGCGAGCAGTACTTC
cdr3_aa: CSVRGTCGMSEQYF

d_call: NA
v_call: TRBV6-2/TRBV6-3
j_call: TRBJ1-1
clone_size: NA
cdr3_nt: TGTGCCAGCATCACCGACTGGGTGAACACTGTAGCTTTCTTT
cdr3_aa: CASITDWVNTVAFF

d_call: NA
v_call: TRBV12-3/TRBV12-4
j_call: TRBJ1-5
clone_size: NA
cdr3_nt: TGTGCCAGCAGTTTCTCTATAGGCAATCAGCCCCAGCATTTT
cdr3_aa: CASSFSIGNQPQHF